The next 23 T cell receptor beta chains were all read from a single sample in a study of identifying expanded T cells in peripheral blood. The data were produced by immunoSEQ multiplex PCR, yet TCRdb's version contains in-frame clones alone and is incomplete. The data contain 50,000 to 65,000 clones, approximately 82% of them singletons. Sequenced material: blood. The source of these receptors is a person between 18 and 70 years old in good health.

This clone has more than one count but fewer than ten. The gene calls are TRBV11-3 and TRBJ2-1; D might be TRBD2 (6 bases). This CDR3 comprises 15 residues. The germline gives CDR1 SGHNT, CDR2 YENEEA. V shed 5 bases and J shed 4 bases, with 15 bases lying between them. The CDR3 DNA is TGTGCCAGCAGCCCACGGGGTAGCGGATACAATGAGCAGTTCTTC. This translates into CASSPRGSGYNEQFF.

This chain connects TRBV5-1 to TRBJ2-3; D call uncertain. This CDR3 comprises 15 residues. Trimming removed 5 bases from V and 2 bases from J, with 15 bases in between. Germline CDR1 reads SGHRS; CDR2 reads YFSETQ. The CDR3 region has the DNA TGCGCCAGCAGGTCAGTGGCTGGGAACACAGATACGCAGTATTTT. Its translation: CASRSVAGNTDTQYF.

The chain links TRBV5-6 to TRBJ2-7; D is perhaps TRBD2 (6 bases). CDR1 SGHDT and CDR2 YYEEEE come from the germline V gene. The CDR3 contains 16 residues. Trimming removed 1 base from V and 5 bases from J, with 19 bases in between. The CDR3 region is CASSLRQRVVGDEQYF. The DNA of the CDR3 is TGTGCCAGCAGCTTGCGCCAGCGGGTGGTCGGGGACGAGCAGTACTTC.

V is TRBV9 and J is TRBJ2-3, with 9 bases aligning to TRBD2. CDR3 length: 15 residues. Germline loops: CDR1 SGDLS, CDR2 YYNGEE. V shed 4 bases and J 5 bases; nucleotides not matched to a gene: 8. Here the CDR3 reads CASSLKRGAGDTQYF. CDR3 in DNA: TGTGCCAGCAGCCTCAAGCGGGGGGCTGGAGATACGCAGTATTTT.

The chain employs TRBV5-1 and TRBJ1-6, with a tentative D call TRBD1 (5 bases). V was cut by 4 bases and J by 3 bases, with 11 bases left in between. The CDR3 totals 15 residues. CDR1 and CDR2 (germline): SGHRS, YFSETQ. This chain's CDR3 is CASSPGTDYNSPLHF. DNA for the CDR3: TGCGCCAGCAGCCCCGGGACGGACTATAATTCACCCCTCCACTTT. The full variable domain, rest sourced from reference TRBV5-1 and TRBJ1-6, is KAGVTQTPRYLIKTRGQQVTLSCSPISGHRSVSWYQQTPGQGLQFLFEYFSETQRNKGNFPGRFSGRQFSNSRSEMNVSTLELGDSALYLCASSPGTDYNSPLHFGNGTRLTVT.

In this sample, this clone turned up a few times. The chain recombines TRBV6-1 with TRBJ1-2, with D possibly being TRBD1 (6 bases). Germline CDR1 and CDR2: MNHNS and SASEGT. V dropped 2 bases and J dropped 8 bases, with 18 bases sitting between them. The CDR3 runs to 15 residues. The CDR3 nucleotides read TGTGCCAGCAGTGAATTAGGGGGACTCGCGGGAGGCTACACCTTC. Its protein is CASSELGGLAGGYTF.

As regards this clone: This specimen includes other DNA sequences encoding the same CDR3. The chain joins TRBV18 to TRBJ2-1, with 11 nucleotides matching TRBD2. V dropped 3 bases and J dropped 5; count of bases not matched to a gene: 0. The CDR3 loop spans 14 amino acids. Germline V CDR1 and CDR2: KGHSH, LQKENI. In nucleotides, the CDR3 is TGTGCCAGCTCACCGGGACTAGCGGACAATGAGCAGTTCTTC. Translated: CASSPGLADNEQFF.

The chain combines TRBV10-3 with TRBJ2-7; no reliable D call. The germline V gene encodes CDR1 ENHRY and CDR2 SYGVKD. This CDR3 has 12 amino acids. Deletions cut 6 bases from V and 3 bases from J, with 9 bases between. The CDR3 protein is CAISETDYEQYV. The CDR3 bases are TGTGCCATCAGCGAGACTGACTACGAGCAGTACGTC.

V and J are TRBV6-5 and TRBJ1-1; tentatively, D is TRBD1 (6 bases). The V gene's germline CDR1 is MNHEY and CDR2 SVGAGI. V shed 5 bases and J shed 1 base, with 14 bases lying between them. This CDR3 contains 15 residues. The CDR3 spells CASSPRWGANTEAFF. The CDR3 DNA reads as TGTGCCAGCAGTCCGCGGTGGGGGGCGAACACTGAAGCTTTCTTT.

This clone was found once. The chain has TRBV7-8 and TRBJ2-1, with 13 bases fitting TRBD2. Trimming at V came to 6 bases and at J to 12 bases, leaving 17 bases not matched to a gene. Germline assignment: CDR1 SGHVS and CDR2 FQNEAQ. The CDR3 consists of 17 residues. CDR3 nucleotides: TGTGCCAGCAGTTATGCGTCGGGACTAGCGGGGCGCACAGGGCAGTTCTTC. It specifies CASSYASGLAGRTGQFF.

This chain joins TRBV29-1 and TRBJ2-3; unclear D gene. Germline lookup yields CDR1 SQVTM and CDR2 ANQGSEA. This CDR3 has 16 residues. Trimming shortened V by 3 bases and J by 1 base, and 17 bases separated the two germline ends. The CDR3, as DNA: TGCAGCGTTGACCCTCCGTGGGCGATGGGCACAGATACGCAGTATTTT. It translates to CSVDPPWAMGTDTQYF.

V gene TRBV4-3 combines with J gene TRBJ2-7; TRBD1 agrees at 9 bases. The CDR3 is 15 amino acids. V lost 4 bases, J lost 3 bases, and 7 bases stayed unmatched. CDR1 LGHNA and CDR2 YSLEER come from the germline V gene. As DNA, the CDR3 is TGCGCCAGCAGCCTACTTCGGGGACAGGGCTACGAGCAGTACTTC. This sequence encodes CASSLLRGQGYEQYF.

This rearrangement joins TRBV10-3 to TRBJ1-1; D gene uncertain. This CDR3 has 13 residues. Germline V lookup: CDR1 ENHRY, CDR2 SYGVKD. Trimming took 4 bases from V and 3 from J, leaving 9 bases between them. This CDR3 reads CAISGSGDTEAFF. Written as DNA, the CDR3 is TGTGCCATCAGTGGTTCGGGAGACACTGAAGCTTTCTTT.

The chain recombines TRBV29-1 with TRBJ1-4; possibly TRBD1 for D (5 bases). This CDR3 is built from 13 residues. Trimming cost V 7 bases and J 3 bases, with 12 bases left between them. Germline CDR1 and CDR2: SQVTM and ANQGSEA. The CDR3 here is CSAAPGPNEKLFF. The CDR3 nucleotides are TGCAGCGCCGCCCCAGGGCCTAATGAAAAACTGTTTTTT.

The V call is TRBV11-2, the J call TRBJ2-7; D possibly corresponds to TRBD2 (5 bases). The germline V gene has CDR1 SGHAT and CDR2 FQNNGV. The CDR3 has 17 amino acids. V was cut by 1 base and J by 3 bases, with 19 bases left in between. The chain's CDR3 is CASSLGVVGIGNYEQYV. CDR3 DNA: TGTGCCAGCAGCTTAGGAGTTGTCGGGATAGGTAACTACGAGCAGTACGTC.

This sequence joins TRBV7-2 and TRBJ2-1, with a possible D match to TRBD2 (5 bases). CDR1 is SGHTA and CDR2 is FQGNSA in the germline V gene. V dropped 4 bases and J dropped 3 bases, with 7 bases sitting between them. The length of the CDR3 is 13 residues. The CDR3 here is CASSSDFYNEQFF. Written as DNA, the CDR3 is TGTGCCAGCAGCTCGGACTTCTACAATGAGCAGTTCTTC.

The chain combines TRBV11-3 with TRBJ2-5, with 12 bases identical to TRBD2. The germline CDR1 and CDR2 sequences are SGHNT and YENEEA. The V gene end was trimmed by 4 bases and the J gene end by 7 bases; junction bases not matched to a gene: 7. The CDR3 runs to 15 residues. CDR3 nucleotides: TGTGCCAGCAGCTCCGGACTAGCGGGATTCCCGACCCAGTACTTC. It translates to CASSSGLAGFPTQYF.

The chain recombines TRBV2 with TRBJ2-2; D unresolved. V lost 2 bases, J lost 1 base, and 8 bases lay in between. The CDR3 is 15 amino acids. CDR1 is SNHLY, CDR2 FYNNEI, per germline. The DNA of the CDR3 is TGTGCCAGCAGTGAATTGCGGCTGAACACCGGGGAGCTGTTTTTT. Translated, it gives CASSELRLNTGELFF.

This clone has a single count. The chain links TRBV5-1 to TRBJ1-6; 10 nucleotides match TRBD1. This CDR3 comprises 15 residues. The trim removed 4 bases at V and 10 bases at J, leaving 8 bases unmatched. Germline V gene sequence: CDR1 SGHRS, CDR2 YFSETQ. In nucleotides, the CDR3 is TGCGCCAGCAGCATCGGGACAGGGGATGGGTCACCCCTCCACTTT. Protein: CASSIGTGDGSPLHF. Drawing the rest from reference TRBV5-1 and TRBJ1-6, the complete variable domain is KAGVTQTPRYLIKTRGQQVTLSCSPISGHRSVSWYQQTPGQGLQFLFEYFSETQRNKGNFPGRFSGRQFSNSRSEMNVSTLELGDSALYLCASSIGTGDGSPLHFGNGTRLTVT.

The rearrangement links TRBV4-3 to TRBJ2-6; 9 bases align to TRBD1. This CDR3 is built from 17 residues. Per the germline V gene, CDR1 is LGHNA and CDR2 is YSLEER. J lost 1 base, V lost 5 bases, and 6 bases had no gene match. The CDR3 sequence: CASSSDRGGSGANVLTF. For the CDR3, the DNA is TGCGCCAGCAGCTCTGACAGGGGGGGTTCTGGGGCCAACGTCCTGACTTTC.

This chain connects TRBV6-6 to TRBJ2-3; TRBD2 matches at 9 bases. The CDR3 spans 14 residues. V shed 6 bases and J 10 bases; nucleotides not matched to a gene: 11. Germline V gene data show CDR1 as MNHNY and CDR2 as SVGAGI (reference sequence). The CDR3 reads CASSGGGARSPQYF. In nucleotides, the CDR3 is TGTGCCAGCAGCGGCGGGGGGGCCCGTTCGCCGCAGTATTTT.

In this sample, this clone turned up once. V and J are TRBV5-1 and TRBJ2-5; D is ambiguous. This CDR3 contains 16 residues. V was pared by 0 bases and J by 4 bases, with 16 bases between. The germline gives CDR1 SGHRS, CDR2 YFSETQ. The CDR3 reads CASSLDFGLLSETQYF. In nucleotides, the CDR3 is TGCGCCAGCAGCTTGGACTTCGGCTTACTGTCAGAGACCCAGTACTTC.

This clone was seen just once. The V and J genes are TRBV5-1 and TRBJ2-3; TRBD2 aligns across 8 bases. Germline trimming cut 4 bases from V and 0 bases from J; bases unmatched to any gene: 1. The length of the CDR3 is 14 residues. From germline, CDR1 is SGHRS and CDR2 YFSETQ. CDR3 nucleotide sequence: TGCGCCAGCAGCCAGCGGGAGAGCACAGATACGCAGTATTTT. Protein product: CASSQRESTDTQYF.